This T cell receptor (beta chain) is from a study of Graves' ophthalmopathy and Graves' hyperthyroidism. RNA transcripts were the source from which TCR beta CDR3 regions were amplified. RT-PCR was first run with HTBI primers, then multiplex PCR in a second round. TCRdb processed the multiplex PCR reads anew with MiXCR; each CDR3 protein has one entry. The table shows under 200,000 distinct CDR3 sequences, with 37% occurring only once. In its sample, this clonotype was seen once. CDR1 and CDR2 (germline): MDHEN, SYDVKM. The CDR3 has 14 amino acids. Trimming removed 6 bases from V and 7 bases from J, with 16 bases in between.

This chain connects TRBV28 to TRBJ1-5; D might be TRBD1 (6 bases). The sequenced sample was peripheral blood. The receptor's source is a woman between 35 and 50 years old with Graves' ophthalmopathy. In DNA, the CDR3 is TGTGCCAGCAGCCGACCTCCGGGACAACAGCCCCAGCATTTT. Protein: CASSRPPGQQPQHF.